This is a list of T cell receptor beta chains from one sample in a study of identical twins. TCRdb recomputed calls from the 5' RACE reads with MiXCR, one row per CDR3 protein. The sample includes 450,000 or so distinct CDR3 sequences, approximately 15% of them seen just once. The same sample was also studied in work on yellow fever vaccine responses in identical twins.

The material sequenced was CD4+ T cells sorted from blood. Receptors originate from a woman aged 18-29 years in good health. The CDR3 runs from the conserved cysteine through the conserved F or W. The D gene is left open where the match is weak. Size values are once, few and many counts, or a class for expanded clones, and some rows have none.

cdr3_nt cdr3_aa d_call j_call v_call clone_size
TGTGCCAGCAGCCATCCCCCCGGGGGTGATGTGGCCAAAAACATTCAGTACTTC CASSHPPGGDVAKNIQYF . TRBJ2-4 TRBV14 .
TGTGCCACCAGTGATCGGGGGGGAATCAATCAGCCCCAGCATTTT CATSDRGGINQPQHF . TRBJ1-5 TRBV24-1 .
TGTGCCGGTAGTTCGGGGGCCACCTACGAGCAGTACTTC CAGSSGATYEQYF . TRBJ2-7 TRBV11-2 .
TGCAGTGCTAGGGACGGACATAAGAGGGACAGCAACTACGAGCAGTACTTC CSARDGHKRDSNYEQYF TRBD1 TRBJ2-7 TRBV20-1 .
TGTGCCAGCAGTCGCCCCCAGGGTTACACCGGGGAGCTGTTTTTT CASSRPQGYTGELFF . TRBJ2-2 TRBV12-3/TRBV12-4 .
TGTGCCAGCAGCCCCCACAGGGGAACTAGCGGGAGCTACGAGCAGTACTTC CASSPHRGTSGSYEQYF TRBD2 TRBJ2-7 TRBV12-3/TRBV12-4 .
TGCGCCAGCAGCCAGGGACAGGGGGCCGGCAATGAGCAGTTCTTC CASSQGQGAGNEQFF TRBD1 TRBJ2-1 TRBV4-3 .
TGCGCCAGCAGCTTGGTGGTCAACAATGAGCAGTTCTTC CASSLVVNNEQFF . TRBJ2-1 TRBV5-1 few
TGTGCCAGCAGCTTGGACGGTTCGGGAGGTACAGATACGCAGTATTTT CASSLDGSGGTDTQYF TRBD2 TRBJ2-3 TRBV11-2 few
TGTGCCAGCAGTGGGTGGACAGGGGCCCACACAGATACGCAGTATTTT CASSGWTGAHTDTQYF TRBD1 TRBJ2-3 TRBV25-1 few
TGCAGCGTTGTGGCAGCCTCGTACAATGAGCAGTTCTTC CSVVAASYNEQFF . TRBJ2-1 TRBV29-1 many
TGTGCCAGCAGCACGCCGGGACTAGCGGGGTCTCAAGAGACCCAGTACTTC CASSTPGLAGSQETQYF TRBD2 TRBJ2-5 TRBV9 .
TGCGCCAGCAGCCGAACGACAGTGAACACTGAAGCTTTCTTT CASSRTTVNTEAFF . TRBJ1-1 TRBV4-1 .
TGCGCCAGCTCTCGAGGACTAGCGGGGACCGCGAACACCGGGGAGCTGTTTTTT CASSRGLAGTANTGELFF TRBD2 TRBJ2-2 TRBV4-3 .
TGTGCCAGCAGTTCCCCGGGACTAGTATACGAGCAGTACTTC CASSSPGLVYEQYF TRBD2 TRBJ2-7 TRBV6-5 few
TGCAGCGTTGTCAAGTCTAGCGGGCTTCAAGAGACCCAGTACTTC CSVVKSSGLQETQYF TRBD2 TRBJ2-5 TRBV29-1 few
TGTGCCAGCAGCCCAGGGACAGGGGGAATGGGCGAGCAGTACTTC CASSPGTGGMGEQYF TRBD1 TRBJ2-7 TRBV12-3/TRBV12-4 .
TGTGCCAGCACCCGGACAGGGGTCTACGAGCAGTACTTC CASTRTGVYEQYF TRBD1 TRBJ2-7 TRBV7-9 few
TGTGCCAGCAGCTTAACCCCGGGACAGGGAGTTCCGGGGGAGCTGTTTTTT CASSLTPGQGVPGELFF TRBD1 TRBJ2-2 TRBV7-3 .
TGTGCCAGCAGTACGAAGGAGACCCAGTACTTC CASSTKETQYF . TRBJ2-5 TRBV3-1 many
TGCGCCAGCAGCTTGCGGAAACTAGCGGGGGGGCCTGATGAGCAGTTCTTC CASSLRKLAGGPDEQFF TRBD2 TRBJ2-1 TRBV5-1 .
TGCAGCGTTGACGGTCCTAGCGGGAGGCCCGTCTCCTACAATGAGCAGTTCTTC CSVDGPSGRPVSYNEQFF TRBD2 TRBJ2-1 TRBV29-1 .